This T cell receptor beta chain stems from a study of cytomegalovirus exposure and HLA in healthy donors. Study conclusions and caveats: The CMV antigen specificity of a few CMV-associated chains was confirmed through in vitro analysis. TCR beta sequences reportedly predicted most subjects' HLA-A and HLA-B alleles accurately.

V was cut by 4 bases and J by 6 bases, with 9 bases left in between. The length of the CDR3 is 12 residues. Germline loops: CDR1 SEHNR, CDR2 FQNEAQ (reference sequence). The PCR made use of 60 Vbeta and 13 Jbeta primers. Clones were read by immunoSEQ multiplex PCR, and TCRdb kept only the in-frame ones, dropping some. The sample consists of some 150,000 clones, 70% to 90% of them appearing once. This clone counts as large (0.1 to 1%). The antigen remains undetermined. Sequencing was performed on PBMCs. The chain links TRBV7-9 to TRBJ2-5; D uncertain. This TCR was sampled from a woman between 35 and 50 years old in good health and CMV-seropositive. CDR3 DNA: TGTGCCAGCAGCTCAGGTTTACAGACCCAGTACTTC. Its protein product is CASSSGLQTQYF.